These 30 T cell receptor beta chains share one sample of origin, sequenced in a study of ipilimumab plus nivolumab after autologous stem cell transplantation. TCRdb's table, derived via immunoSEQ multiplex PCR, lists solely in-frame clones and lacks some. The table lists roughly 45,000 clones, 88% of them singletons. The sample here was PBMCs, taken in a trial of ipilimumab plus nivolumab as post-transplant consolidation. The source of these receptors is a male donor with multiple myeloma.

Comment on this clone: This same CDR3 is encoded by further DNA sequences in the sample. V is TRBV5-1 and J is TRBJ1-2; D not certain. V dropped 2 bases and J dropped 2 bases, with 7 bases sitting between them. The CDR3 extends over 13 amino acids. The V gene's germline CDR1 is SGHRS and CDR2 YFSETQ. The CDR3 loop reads CASSLGSNYGYTF. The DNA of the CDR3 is TGCGCCAGCAGCTTAGGTTCCAACTATGGCTACACCTTC.

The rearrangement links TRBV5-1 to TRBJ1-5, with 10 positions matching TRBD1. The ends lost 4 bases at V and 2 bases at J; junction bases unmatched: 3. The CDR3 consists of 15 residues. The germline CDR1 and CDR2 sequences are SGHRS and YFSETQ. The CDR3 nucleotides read TGCGCCAGCAGCCCCGGACAGGGGGGCAATCAGCCCCAGCATTTT. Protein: CASSPGQGGNQPQHF.

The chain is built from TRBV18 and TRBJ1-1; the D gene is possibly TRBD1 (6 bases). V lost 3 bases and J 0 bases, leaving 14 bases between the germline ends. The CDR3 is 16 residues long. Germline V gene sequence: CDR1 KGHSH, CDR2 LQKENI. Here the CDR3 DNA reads TGTGCCAGCTCACCCCCAGGGGCGGGGGTGAACACTGAAGCTTTCTTT. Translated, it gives CASSPPGAGVNTEAFF.

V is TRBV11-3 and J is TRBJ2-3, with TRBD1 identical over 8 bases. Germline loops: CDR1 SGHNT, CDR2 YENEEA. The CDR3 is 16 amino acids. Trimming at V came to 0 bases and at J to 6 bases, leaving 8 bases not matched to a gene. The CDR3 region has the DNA TGTGCCAGCAGCTTAGATCGGGGAGACAGGGGCGATACGCAGTATTTT. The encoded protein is CASSLDRGDRGDTQYF. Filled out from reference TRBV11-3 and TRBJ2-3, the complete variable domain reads EAGVVQSPRYKIIEKKQPVAFWCNPISGHNTLYWYLQNLGQGPELLIRYENEEAVDDSQLPKDRFSAERLKGVDSTLKIQPAELGDSAVYLCASSLDRGDRGDTQYFGPGTRLTVL.

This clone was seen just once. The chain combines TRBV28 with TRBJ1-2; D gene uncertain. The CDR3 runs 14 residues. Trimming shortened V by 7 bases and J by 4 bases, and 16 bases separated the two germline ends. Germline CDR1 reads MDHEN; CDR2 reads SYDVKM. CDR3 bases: TGTGCCAGCACCTCGGGCAGGACCGGCTATGGCTACACCTTC. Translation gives CASTSGRTGYGYTF.

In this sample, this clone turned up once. The DNA for the CDR3 is TGCGCCAGCAGTTCCGGGACAGTGAATGAAAAACTGTTTTTT. Amino acids: CASSSGTVNEKLFF. The V gene is TRBV10-1, the J gene TRBJ1-4, with 7 bases that match TRBD1. The CDR3 runs to 14 residues. Trimming cost V 5 bases and J 5 bases; bases outside gene matches: 5. Per the germline V gene, CDR1 is WNHNN and CDR2 is SYGVQD (reference sequence).

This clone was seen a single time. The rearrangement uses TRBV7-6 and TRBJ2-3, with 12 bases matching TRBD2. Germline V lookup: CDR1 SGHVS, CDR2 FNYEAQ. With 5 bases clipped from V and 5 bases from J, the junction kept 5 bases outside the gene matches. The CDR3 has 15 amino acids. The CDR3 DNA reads TGTGCCAGCAGCCTCGGACTAGCGGGAAGAGATACGCAGTATTTT. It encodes CASSLGLAGRDTQYF.

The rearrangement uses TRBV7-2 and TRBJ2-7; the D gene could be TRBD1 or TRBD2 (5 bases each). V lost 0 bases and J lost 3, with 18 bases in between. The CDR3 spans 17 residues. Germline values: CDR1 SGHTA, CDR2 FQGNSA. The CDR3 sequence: CASSLAVSGGTVYEQYF. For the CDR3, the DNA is TGTGCCAGCAGCTTAGCGGTGTCTGGGGGAACGGTCTACGAGCAGTACTTC.

CDR3 protein: CASSPEGAGYGYTF. The CDR3 nucleotides are TGTGCCAGCTCACCAGAGGGTGCCGGTTATGGCTACACCTTC. The chain has TRBV18 and TRBJ1-2; D is ambiguous. This CDR3 spans 14 amino acids. Germline V gene sequence: CDR1 KGHSH, CDR2 LQKENI. Trimming stripped 2 bases from V and 5 bases from J, with 12 bases between.

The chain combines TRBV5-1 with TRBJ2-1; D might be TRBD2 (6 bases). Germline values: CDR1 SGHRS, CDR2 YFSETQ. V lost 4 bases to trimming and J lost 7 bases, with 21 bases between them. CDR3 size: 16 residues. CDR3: CASSRDGLPQRNEQFF. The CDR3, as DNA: TGCGCCAGCAGCCGGGACGGACTACCTCAGAGGAATGAGCAGTTCTTC.

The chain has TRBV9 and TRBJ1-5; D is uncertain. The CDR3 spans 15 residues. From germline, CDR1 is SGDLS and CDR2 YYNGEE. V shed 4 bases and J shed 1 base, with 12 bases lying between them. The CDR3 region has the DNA TGTGCCAGCAGCTCCCAAGGGTTGAGCAATCAGCCCCAGCATTTT. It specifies CASSSQGLSNQPQHF.

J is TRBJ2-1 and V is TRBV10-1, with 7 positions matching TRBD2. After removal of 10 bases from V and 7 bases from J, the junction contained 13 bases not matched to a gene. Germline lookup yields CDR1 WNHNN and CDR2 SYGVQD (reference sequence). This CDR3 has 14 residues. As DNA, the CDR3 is TGCGCCACGAAACCGGGGGGAGACGCGAATGAGCAGTTCTTC. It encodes CATKPGGDANEQFF.

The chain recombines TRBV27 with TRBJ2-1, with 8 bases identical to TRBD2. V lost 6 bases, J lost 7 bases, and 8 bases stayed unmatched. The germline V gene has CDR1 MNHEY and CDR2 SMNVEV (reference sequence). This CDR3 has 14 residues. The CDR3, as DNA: TGTGCCAGCAGAACCGGGGGGGGGCCGAATGAGCAGTTCTTC. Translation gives CASRTGGGPNEQFF.

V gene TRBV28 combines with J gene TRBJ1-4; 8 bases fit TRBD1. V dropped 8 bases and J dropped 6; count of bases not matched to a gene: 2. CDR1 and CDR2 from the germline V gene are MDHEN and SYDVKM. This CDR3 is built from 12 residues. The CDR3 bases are TGTGCCAGCTCGGGACAGGATGAAAAACTGTTTTTT. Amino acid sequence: CASSGQDEKLFF.

DNA of the CDR3: TGTGCCAGCAGCATAGCCCTACTAGCGGGCGGATCAAGCAATGAGCAGTTCTTC. This sequence encodes CASSIALLAGGSSNEQFF. The V call is TRBV27, the J call TRBJ2-1, with 9 bases aligning to TRBD2. Germline-derived CDR1 and CDR2 are MNHEY and SMNVEV (reference sequence). The CDR3 sequence is 18 residues long. V gave up 6 bases and J gave up 6 bases; unmatched junction bases: 18.

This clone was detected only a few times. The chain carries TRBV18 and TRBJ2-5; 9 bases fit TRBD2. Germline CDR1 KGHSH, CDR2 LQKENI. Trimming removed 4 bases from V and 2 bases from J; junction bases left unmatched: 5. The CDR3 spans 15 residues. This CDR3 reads CASSLAGAPQETQYF. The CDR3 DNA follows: TGTGCCAGCTCACTAGCGGGGGCTCCTCAAGAGACCCAGTACTTC. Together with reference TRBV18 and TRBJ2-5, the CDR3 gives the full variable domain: NAGVMQNPRHLVRRRGQEARLRCSPMKGHSHVYWYRQLPEEGLKFMVYLQKENIIDESGMPKERFSAEFPKEGPSILRIQQVVRGDSAAYFCASSLAGAPQETQYFGPGTRLLVL.

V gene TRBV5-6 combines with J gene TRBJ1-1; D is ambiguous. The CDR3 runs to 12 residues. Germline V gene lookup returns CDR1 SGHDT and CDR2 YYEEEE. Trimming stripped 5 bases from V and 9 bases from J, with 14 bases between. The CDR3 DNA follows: TGTGCCAGCAGGGGTAAGAATATTCAAGCTTTCTTT. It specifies CASRGKNIQAFF.

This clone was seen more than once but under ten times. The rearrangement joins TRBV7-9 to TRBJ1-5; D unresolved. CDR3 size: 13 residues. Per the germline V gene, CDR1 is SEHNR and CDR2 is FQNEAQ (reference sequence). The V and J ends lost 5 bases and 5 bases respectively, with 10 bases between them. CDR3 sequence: CASSPDGHQPQHF. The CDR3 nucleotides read TGTGCCAGCAGCCCGGACGGCCATCAGCCCCAGCATTTT.

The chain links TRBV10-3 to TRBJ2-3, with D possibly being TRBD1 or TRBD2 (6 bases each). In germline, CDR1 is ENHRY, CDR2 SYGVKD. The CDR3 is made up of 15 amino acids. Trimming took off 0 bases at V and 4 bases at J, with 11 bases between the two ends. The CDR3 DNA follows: TGTGCCATCAGTGAGTCGAGGGGGGCTTCAGATACGCAGTATTTT. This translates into CAISESRGASDTQYF.

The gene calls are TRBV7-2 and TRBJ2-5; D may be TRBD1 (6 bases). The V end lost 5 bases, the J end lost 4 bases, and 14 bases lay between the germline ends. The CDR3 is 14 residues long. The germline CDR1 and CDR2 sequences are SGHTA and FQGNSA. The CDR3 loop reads CASSHGTRAETQYF. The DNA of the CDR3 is TGTGCCAGCAGCCACGGGACAAGGGCAGAGACCCAGTACTTC. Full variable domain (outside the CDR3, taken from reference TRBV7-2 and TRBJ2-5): GAGVSQSPSNKVTEKGKDVELRCDPISGHTALYWYRQSLGQGLEFLIYFQGNSAPDKSGLPSDRFSAERTGGSVSTLTIQRTQQEDSAVYLCASSHGTRAETQYFGPGTRLLVL.

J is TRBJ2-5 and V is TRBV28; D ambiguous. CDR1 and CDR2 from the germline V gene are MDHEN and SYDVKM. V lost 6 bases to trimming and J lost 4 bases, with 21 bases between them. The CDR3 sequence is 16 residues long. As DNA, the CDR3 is TGTGCCAGCAGCTCCCCCACGACGGGCGGTAGAGAGACCCAGTACTTC. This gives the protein CASSSPTTGGRETQYF.

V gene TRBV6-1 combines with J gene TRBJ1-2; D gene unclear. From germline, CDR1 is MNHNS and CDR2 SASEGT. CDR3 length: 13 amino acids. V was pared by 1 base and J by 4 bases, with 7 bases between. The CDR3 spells CASSEGHLYGYTF. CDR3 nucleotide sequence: TGTGCCAGCAGTGAAGGACACCTCTATGGCTACACCTTC.

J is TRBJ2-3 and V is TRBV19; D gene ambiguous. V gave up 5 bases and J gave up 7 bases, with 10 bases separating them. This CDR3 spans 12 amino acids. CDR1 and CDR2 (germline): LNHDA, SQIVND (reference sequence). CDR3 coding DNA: TGTGCCAGTAGTTCCTCCGGGTATACGCAGTATTTT. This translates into CASSSSGYTQYF.

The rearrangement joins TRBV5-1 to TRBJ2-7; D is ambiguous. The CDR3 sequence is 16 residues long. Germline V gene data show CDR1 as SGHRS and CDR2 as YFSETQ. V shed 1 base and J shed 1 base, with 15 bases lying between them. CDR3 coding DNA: TGCGCCAGCAGCTTGATTCCCCAGCAACAATCCTACGAGCAGTACTTC. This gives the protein CASSLIPQQQSYEQYF.

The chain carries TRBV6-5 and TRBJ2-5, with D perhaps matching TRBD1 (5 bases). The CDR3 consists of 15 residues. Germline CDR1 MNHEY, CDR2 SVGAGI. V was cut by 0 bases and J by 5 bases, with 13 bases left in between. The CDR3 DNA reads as TGTGCCAGCAGTTACTCCTACCAGGGTGGGGAGACCCAGTACTTC. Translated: CASSYSYQGGETQYF.

The CDR3: CASSLWTGGGDEQFF. In DNA form, the CDR3 reads TGTGCCAGCAGCCTATGGACAGGGGGTGGCGATGAGCAGTTCTTC. The chain joins TRBV7-3 to TRBJ2-1; 10 nucleotides line up with TRBD1. CDR3 length: 15 residues. Germline-derived CDR1 and CDR2 are SGHTA and FQGTGA. The junction had 9 bases not matched to a gene; V was cut back by 5 bases and J by 8 bases.

CDR3 residues: CASSPPGITYEQYF. CDR3 nucleotides: TGTGCCAGCAGCCCCCCAGGGATTACCTACGAGCAGTACTTC. The V and J genes are TRBV6-6 and TRBJ2-7; D might be TRBD1 (5 bases). V was clipped by 6 bases and J by 2 bases, with 14 bases between them. The CDR3 is 14 residues long. Germline V gene sequence: CDR1 MNHNY, CDR2 SVGAGI (reference sequence).

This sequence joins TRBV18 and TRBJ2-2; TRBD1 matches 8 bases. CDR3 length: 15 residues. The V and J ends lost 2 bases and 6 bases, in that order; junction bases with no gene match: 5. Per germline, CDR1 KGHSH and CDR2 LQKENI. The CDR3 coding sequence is TGTGCCAGCTCACCAGGACAGGGTTTGCCCGGGGAGCTGTTTTTT. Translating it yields CASSPGQGLPGELFF.

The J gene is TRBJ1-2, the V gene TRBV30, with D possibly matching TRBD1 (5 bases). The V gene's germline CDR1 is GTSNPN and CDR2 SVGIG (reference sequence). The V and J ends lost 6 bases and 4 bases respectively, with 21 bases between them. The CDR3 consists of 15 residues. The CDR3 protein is CACRLGLRGGYGYTF. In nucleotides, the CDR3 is TGTGCCTGTCGGTTGGGACTCCGGGGGGGCTATGGCTACACCTTC.

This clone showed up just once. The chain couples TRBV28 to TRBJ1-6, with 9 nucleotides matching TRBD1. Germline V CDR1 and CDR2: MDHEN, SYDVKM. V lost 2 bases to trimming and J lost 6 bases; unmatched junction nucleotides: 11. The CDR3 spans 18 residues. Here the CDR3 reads CASSLDGTGLDPNSPLHF. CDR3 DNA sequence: TGTGCCAGCAGTTTAGACGGGACAGGGTTAGATCCTAATTCACCCCTCCACTTT.